This T cell receptor (beta chain) was sequenced for a study of graft-versus-host responses after intestinal transplantation. In the study overall: Each recipient received a multivisceral, liver-intestinal, or isolated intestinal graft.

This clone was recorded once. What it binds is unknown. Libraries were prepared by immunoSEQ multiplex PCR; TCRdb keeps only in-frame clonotypes and omits some of them. The table includes 90,000 to 95,000 clones, approximately 92% detected once. Trimming stripped 4 bases from V and 1 base from J, with 15 bases between. The CDR3 covers 15 residues. Germline CDR1 and CDR2: SGDLS and YYNGEE. V is TRBV9 and J is TRBJ2-7, with D maybe TRBD2 (5 bases). The source is a human donor who received an intestinal transplant. Source: unstimulated CD8+ T cells sorted from spleen or lymph node cells, taken before intestinal transplant. The CDR3 DNA reads as TGTGCCAGCAGCCCACTCCGGGATCCTTCCTACGAGCAGTACTTC. It is translated as CASSPLRDPSYEQYF.